The rows below give T cell receptor beta chains drawn from one sample of a study of OX40 agonist ivuxolimab in advanced cancers. Method: immunoSEQ multiplex PCR; TCRdb's copy keeps in-frame clones and lacks some. The sample lists about 51,000 clones, approximately 80% occurring once. Sequences were derived from CD4+ or CD8+ T cells sorted from blood, sampled in a trial of the OX40 agonist ivuxolimab. The receptors derive from an adult with an advanced solid tumor such as melanoma, head and neck, liver or kidney cancer. CDR3s include the opening cysteine and the closing phenylalanine or tryptophan. The order of the fields is V gene, clone size, J gene, D gene, CDR3 DNA, CDR3 protein. A D gene is named only where the DNA matches it firmly. Clone size is not always given. Where it is, it says once, few, many or a class for expanded clones.

V: TRBV2
size: NA
J: TRBJ1-1
D: NA
DNA: TGTGCCAGCAGGGAGACAGGCGGCGAAGCTTTCTTT
CDR3: CASRETGGEAFF

V: TRBV19
size: NA
J: TRBJ1-1
D: NA
DNA: TGTGCCAGTAGTTCAAAAAGGGGAGCTGAAGCTTTCTTT
CDR3: CASSSKRGAEAFF

V: TRBV6-1
size: NA
J: TRBJ1-2
D: NA
DNA: TGTGCCAGCAGTGAAGCTACTCCGGGACGGGTGCGAGGCTACACCTTC
CDR3: CASSEATPGRVRGYTF

V: TRBV11-1
size: NA
J: TRBJ1-2
D: TRBD1
DNA: TGTGCCAGCAGCTTAGAGGGTACAGGGGTCGGTGGCTACACCTTC
CDR3: CASSLEGTGVGGYTF

V: TRBV2
size: NA
J: TRBJ1-4
D: NA
DNA: TGTGCCAGCAGTGAAACCGGTCCTCCAAATGAAAAACTGTTTTTT
CDR3: CASSETGPPNEKLFF

V: TRBV7-9
size: NA
J: TRBJ1-1
D: NA
DNA: TGTGCCAGCAGCTTTGTGGCTACGACTGAAGCTTTCTTT
CDR3: CASSFVATTEAFF

V: TRBV10-3
size: NA
J: TRBJ1-5
D: NA
DNA: TGTGCCATCAGTGCGACCCGGGACGCATATCAGCCCCAGCATTTT
CDR3: CAISATRDAYQPQHF

V: TRBV9
size: NA
J: TRBJ2-7
D: TRBD1
DNA: TGTGCCAGCAGCTCTCAGGGGACAGGGGGCTACGAGCAGTACTTC
CDR3: CASSSQGTGGYEQYF

V: TRBV13
size: NA
J: TRBJ2-5
D: TRBD2
DNA: TGTGCCAGCAAACTAGCGGGAGGAGAGACCCAGTACTTC
CDR3: CASKLAGGETQYF

V: TRBV7-9
size: once
J: TRBJ2-1
D: NA
DNA: TGTGCCAGCAGCTTAGTTGCCCACGAGCAGTTCTTC
CDR3: CASSLVAHEQFF

V: TRBV28
size: NA
J: TRBJ1-2
D: TRBD1
DNA: TGTGCCAGCAGTTCGTACGACAGGGGATTGGGTTATGGCTACACCTTC
CDR3: CASSSYDRGLGYGYTF

V: TRBV2
size: NA
J: TRBJ2-3
D: TRBD1
DNA: TGTGCCAGCAGAGCGGACAGGGCCCCCACAGATACGCAGTATTTT
CDR3: CASRADRAPTDTQYF

V: TRBV5-1
size: NA
J: TRBJ1-2
D: NA
DNA: TGCGCCAGCAGCTTGGGGACCGTTATGCGGAGCTACACCTTC
CDR3: CASSLGTVMRSYTF

V: TRBV19
size: NA
J: TRBJ1-1
D: NA
DNA: TGTGCCAGTAGTCTTACAGGTAACACTGAAGCTTTCTTT
CDR3: CASSLTGNTEAFF

V: TRBV9
size: NA
J: TRBJ2-5
D: TRBD2
DNA: TGTGCCAGCAGCGTAATAGCGGGAGTGGGGACCCAGTACTTC
CDR3: CASSVIAGVGTQYF

V: TRBV19
size: NA
J: TRBJ2-1
D: NA
DNA: TGTGCCAGTAGTACCATCCGGGTCCTACTTAACAATGAGCAGTTCTTC
CDR3: CASSTIRVLLNNEQFF

V: TRBV9
size: NA
J: TRBJ1-2
D: NA
DNA: TGTGCCAGCAGCGTAGGGACTGCAAAGGCTTCCGGCTACACCTTC
CDR3: CASSVGTAKASGYTF

V: TRBV19
size: few
J: TRBJ2-1
D: TRBD2
DNA: TGTGCCAGTGCCGGGACTAGCGGGAGCGGCGAGCAGTTCTTC
CDR3: CASAGTSGSGEQFF

V: TRBV9
size: NA
J: TRBJ1-1
D: TRBD1
DNA: TGTGCCAGCAGCGCTGCTGGGAGGGGGCACACTGAAGCTTTCTTT
CDR3: CASSAAGRGHTEAFF

V: TRBV5-6
size: NA
J: TRBJ1-2
D: NA
DNA: TGTGCCAGCAGCAAGCGAACAGGGTTCTATGGCTACACCTTC
CDR3: CASSKRTGFYGYTF

V: TRBV9
size: NA
J: TRBJ2-1
D: TRBD1
DNA: TGTGCCAGCAGCGTAGGACAGGGTCACAATGAGCAGTTCTTC
CDR3: CASSVGQGHNEQFF

V: TRBV6-5
size: NA
J: TRBJ2-3
D: NA
DNA: TGTGCCAGCAGAGCGACAGGCTTTGCAGATACGCAGTATTTT
CDR3: CASRATGFADTQYF

V: TRBV5-1
size: NA
J: TRBJ1-4
D: NA
DNA: TGCGCCAGCAGCTTGATCGGGGCAACTAATGAAAAACTGTTTTTT
CDR3: CASSLIGATNEKLFF

V: TRBV6-1
size: NA
J: TRBJ2-1
D: NA
DNA: TGTGCCAGCAGTGAAATTGTAGGTCTGAATGAGCAGTTCTTC
CDR3: CASSEIVGLNEQFF

V: TRBV4-1
size: NA
J: TRBJ1-3
D: NA
DNA: TGCGCCAGCAGCCAAGTCACAGGTATCCACTCTGGAAACACCATATATTTT
CDR3: CASSQVTGIHSGNTIYF

V: TRBV7-8
size: few
J: TRBJ2-7
D: TRBD1
DNA: TGTGCCAGCAGCTCACCGGACAGGAGGAGCTCCTACGAGCAGTACTTC
CDR3: CASSSPDRRSSYEQYF

V: TRBV7-3
size: NA
J: TRBJ2-2
D: TRBD2
DNA: TGTGCCAGCAGCTTAACTAGCGGGAGGAGTATGGGGGAGCTGTTTTTT
CDR3: CASSLTSGRSMGELFF

V: TRBV30
size: NA
J: TRBJ1-6
D: TRBD1
DNA: TGTGCCTGGGGGACAGCCTATAATTCACCCCTCCACTTT
CDR3: CAWGTAYNSPLHF

V: TRBV7-8
size: once
J: TRBJ2-1
D: TRBD1
DNA: TGTGCCAGCAGCCCGGACAGGGGTACGATGAATGAGCAGTTCTTC
CDR3: CASSPDRGTMNEQFF

V: TRBV4-2
size: NA
J: TRBJ2-3
D: TRBD2
DNA: TGTGCCAGCAGCCAAGATAGTGGGCGGGAGTACGTCACAGATACGCAGTATTTT
CDR3: CASSQDSGREYVTDTQYF

V: TRBV11-2
size: NA
J: TRBJ1-3
D: NA
DNA: TGTGCCAGCAGCTTCGGAATTGGGGGAGGTGGAAACACCATATATTTT
CDR3: CASSFGIGGGGNTIYF